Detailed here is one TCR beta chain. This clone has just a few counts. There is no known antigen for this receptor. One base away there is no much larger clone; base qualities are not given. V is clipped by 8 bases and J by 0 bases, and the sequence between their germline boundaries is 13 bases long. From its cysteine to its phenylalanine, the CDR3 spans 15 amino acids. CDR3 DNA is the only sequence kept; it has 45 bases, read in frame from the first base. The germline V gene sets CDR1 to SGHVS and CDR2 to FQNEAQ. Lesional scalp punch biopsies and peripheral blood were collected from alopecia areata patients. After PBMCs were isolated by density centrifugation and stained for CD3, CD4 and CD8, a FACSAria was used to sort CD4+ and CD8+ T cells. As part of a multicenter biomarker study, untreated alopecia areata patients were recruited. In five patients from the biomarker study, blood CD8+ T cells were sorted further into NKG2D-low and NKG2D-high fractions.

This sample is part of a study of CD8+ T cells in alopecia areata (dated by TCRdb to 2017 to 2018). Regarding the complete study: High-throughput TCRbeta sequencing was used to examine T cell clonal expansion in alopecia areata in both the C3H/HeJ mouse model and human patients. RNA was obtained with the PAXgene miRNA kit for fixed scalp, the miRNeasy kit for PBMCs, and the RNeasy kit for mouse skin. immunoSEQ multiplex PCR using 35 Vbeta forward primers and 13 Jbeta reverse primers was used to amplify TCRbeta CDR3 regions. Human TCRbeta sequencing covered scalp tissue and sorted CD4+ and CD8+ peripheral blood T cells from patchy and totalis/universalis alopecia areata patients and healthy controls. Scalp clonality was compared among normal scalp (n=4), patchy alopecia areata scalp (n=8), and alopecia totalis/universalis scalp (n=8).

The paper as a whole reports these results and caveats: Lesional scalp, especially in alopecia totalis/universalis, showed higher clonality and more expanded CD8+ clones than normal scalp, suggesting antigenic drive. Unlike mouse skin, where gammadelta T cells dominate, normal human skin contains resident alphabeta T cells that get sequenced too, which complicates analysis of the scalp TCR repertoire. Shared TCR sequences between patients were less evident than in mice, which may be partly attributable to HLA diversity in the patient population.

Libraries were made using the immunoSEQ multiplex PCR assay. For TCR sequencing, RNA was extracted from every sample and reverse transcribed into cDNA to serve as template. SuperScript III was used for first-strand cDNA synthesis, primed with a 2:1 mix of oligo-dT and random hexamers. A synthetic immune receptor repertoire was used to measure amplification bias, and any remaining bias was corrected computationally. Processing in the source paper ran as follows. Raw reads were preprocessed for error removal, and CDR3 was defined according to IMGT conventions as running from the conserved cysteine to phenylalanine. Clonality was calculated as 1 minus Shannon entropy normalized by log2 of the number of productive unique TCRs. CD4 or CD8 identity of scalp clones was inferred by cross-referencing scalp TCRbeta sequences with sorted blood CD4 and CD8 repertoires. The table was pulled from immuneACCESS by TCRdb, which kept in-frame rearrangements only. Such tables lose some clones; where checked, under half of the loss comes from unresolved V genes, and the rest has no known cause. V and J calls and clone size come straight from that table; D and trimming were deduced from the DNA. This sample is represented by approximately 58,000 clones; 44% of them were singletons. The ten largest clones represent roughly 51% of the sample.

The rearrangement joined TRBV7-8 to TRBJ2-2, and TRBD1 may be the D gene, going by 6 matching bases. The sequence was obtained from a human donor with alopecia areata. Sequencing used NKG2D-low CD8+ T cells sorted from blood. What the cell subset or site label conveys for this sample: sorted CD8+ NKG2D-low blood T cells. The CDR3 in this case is CASLQGTSNTGELFF. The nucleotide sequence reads TGTGCCAGCCTACAGGGCACATCGAACACCGGGGAGCTGTTTTTT.